The entry below describes one TCR beta chain. The data derive from a study of control samples from healthy donors and cancer patients. Between the trimmed V and J ends, which lost 5 bases and 7 bases, there was a span of 15 bases. The CDR3 is 15 amino acids. CDR1 and CDR2 (germline): SNHLY, FYNNEI. Clones were sequenced by immunoSEQ multiplex PCR, and TCRdb holds only the in-frame ones, with some missing. The sample shows 77,000 or so clones, 91% of them seen only once. The origin of this receptor is a man aged 25-45 years in good health. The chain recombines TRBV2 with TRBJ1-6; TRBD1 is a possible D gene (6 bases). The sequencing sample was made of blood. CDR3 sequence reads: CASSITGPGNSPLHF. CDR3 sequence (DNA): TGTGCCAGCAGTATCACAGGGCCCGGAAATTCACCCCTCCACTTT.